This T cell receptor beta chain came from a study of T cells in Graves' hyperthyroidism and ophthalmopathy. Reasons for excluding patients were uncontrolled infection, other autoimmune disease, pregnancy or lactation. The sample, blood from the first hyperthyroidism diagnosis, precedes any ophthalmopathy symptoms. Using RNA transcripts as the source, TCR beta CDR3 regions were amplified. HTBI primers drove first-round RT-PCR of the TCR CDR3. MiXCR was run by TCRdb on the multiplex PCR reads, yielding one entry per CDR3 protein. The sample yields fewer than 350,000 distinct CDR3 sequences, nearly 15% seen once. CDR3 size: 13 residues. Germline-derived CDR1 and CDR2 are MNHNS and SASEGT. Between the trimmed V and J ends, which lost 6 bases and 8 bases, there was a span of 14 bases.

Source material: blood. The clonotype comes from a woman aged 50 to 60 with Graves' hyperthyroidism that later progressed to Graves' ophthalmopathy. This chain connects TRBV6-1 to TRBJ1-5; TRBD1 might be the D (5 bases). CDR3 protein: CASSLLPGKPQHF. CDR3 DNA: TGTGCCAGCAGCCTCCTCCCAGGGAAGCCCCAGCATTTT.